This entry lists 10 T cell receptor beta chains sequenced from one sample in a study of shared clonotypes between healthy human individuals. TCRdb keeps only in-frame clones here, not all; method: immunoSEQ multiplex PCR. The sample has about 380,000 clones, roughly 96% seen once. The sample comprised memory CD8+ T cells sorted from blood. As for subset: CD45RO+ cells pooled with CCR7-negative TemRA cells. The receptors come from a man younger than 40 in good health.

This chain links TRBV28 with TRBJ2-1; 15 nucleotides match TRBD2. V lost 6 bases and J lost 5; bases outside the gene matches: 8. The CDR3 is made up of 17 amino acids. CDR1 is MDHEN and CDR2 is SYDVKM in the germline V gene. CDR3 sequence: CASSKPGLAGGHNEQFF. CDR3 nucleotides: TGTGCCAGCAGCAAGCCGGGACTAGCGGGGGGTCACAATGAGCAGTTCTTC.

V usage is TRBV29-1 and J usage is TRBJ2-2, with TRBD1 as a possible D gene (5 bases). Germline lookup yields CDR1 SQVTM and CDR2 ANQGSEA. The V end lost 6 bases, the J end lost 5 bases, and 16 bases lay between the germline ends. The CDR3 consists of 14 residues. The CDR3 protein is CSVAGLKGTGELFF. CDR3 bases: TGCAGCGTCGCAGGGCTGAAAGGGACCGGGGAGCTGTTTTTT.

This chain uses TRBV11-2 with TRBJ2-3, with 12 bases that match TRBD2. J was trimmed by 5 bases and V by 4 bases; bases with no gene match: 16. Germline CDR1 is SGHAT and CDR2 is FQNNGV. This CDR3 has 19 amino acids. The CDR3 sequence: CASSYDPTSGSAGQDTQYF. Here the CDR3 DNA reads TGTGCCAGCAGCTACGATCCGACTAGCGGGAGTGCGGGACAAGATACGCAGTATTTT.

This rearrangement joins TRBV5-6 to TRBJ2-1, with 13 bases aligning to TRBD2. Per the germline V gene, CDR1 is SGHDT and CDR2 is YYEEEE. With 3 bases clipped from V and 7 bases from J, the junction kept 10 bases outside the gene matches. This CDR3 is 17 amino acids long. In nucleotides, the CDR3 is TGTGCCAGCAGCTCCCTACGGACTAGCGGGAGAGGGAATGAGCAGTTCTTC. Protein: CASSSLRTSGRGNEQFF.

Turning to this clone: This same CDR3 is encoded by further DNA sequences in the sample. The V call is TRBV29-1, the J call TRBJ2-2, with D possibly matching TRBD1 (6 bases). CDR1 SQVTM and CDR2 ANQGSEA come from the germline V gene. This CDR3 is 12 amino acids long. V lost 5 bases and J lost 5, with 9 bases in between. CDR3 nucleotide sequence: TGCAGCGTTATTACAGGGACCGGGGAGCTGTTTTTT. This sequence encodes CSVITGTGELFF.

V is TRBV5-1 and J is TRBJ2-1, with TRBD2 matching 12 bases. The CDR3 loop spans 19 amino acids. Germline trimming cut 0 bases from V and 3 bases from J; bases unmatched to any gene: 10. Germline V CDR1 and CDR2: SGHRS, YFSETQ. CDR3 coding DNA: TGCGCCAGCAGCTTGGAAGGTCTAGCGGGAGGGATCGGCTACAATGAGCAGTTCTTC. This codes for CASSLEGLAGGIGYNEQFF.

The chain has TRBV6-1 and TRBJ1-4; 8 bases fit TRBD1. The V segment lost 2 bases and the J segment 7 bases; nucleotides outside the gene matches: 6. This CDR3 comprises 15 residues. The germline gives CDR1 MNHNS, CDR2 SASEGT. CDR3 coding DNA: TGTGCCAGCAGTGAAATGGGCGGGACAGGTGAAAAACTGTTTTTT. This gives the protein CASSEMGGTGEKLFF.

The chain employs TRBV7-2 and TRBJ1-5; TRBD1 might be the D (5 bases). This CDR3 is built from 14 residues. V shed 5 bases and J shed 7 bases, with 15 bases lying between them. CDR1 and CDR2 (germline): SGHTA, FQGNSA. The CDR3 DNA reads as TGTGCCAGCAGCCCTCAGGGAGTATGGCAGCCCCAGCATTTT. Protein product: CASSPQGVWQPQHF.

The rearrangement uses TRBV14 and TRBJ1-4; 8 bases are shared with TRBD1. After removal of 0 bases from V and 8 bases from J, the junction contained 5 bases not matched to a gene. The CDR3 contains 15 residues. Germline V gene data show CDR1 as SGHDN and CDR2 as FVKESK. CDR3 residues: CASSQEGQGVEKLFF. The DNA of the CDR3 is TGTGCCAGCAGCCAAGAAGGACAGGGAGTGGAAAAACTGTTTTTT.

The chain recombines TRBV15 with TRBJ1-2, with 8 bases matching TRBD1. The CDR3 has 10 amino acids. Germline loops: CDR1 LNHNV, CDR2 YYDKDF (reference sequence). In nucleotides, the CDR3 is TGTTCTCATACAGGGGGAAGCTACACCTTC. It encodes CSHTGGSYTF.